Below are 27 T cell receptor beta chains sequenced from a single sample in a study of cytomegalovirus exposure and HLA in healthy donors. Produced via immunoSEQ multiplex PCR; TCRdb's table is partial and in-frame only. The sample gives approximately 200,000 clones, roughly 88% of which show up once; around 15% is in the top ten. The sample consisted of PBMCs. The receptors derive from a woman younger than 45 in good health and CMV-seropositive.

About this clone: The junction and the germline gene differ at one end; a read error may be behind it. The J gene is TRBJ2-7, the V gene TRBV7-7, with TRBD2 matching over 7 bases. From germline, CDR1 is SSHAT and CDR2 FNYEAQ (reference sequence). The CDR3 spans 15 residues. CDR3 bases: TGTGCTAGCAGCTTAGGTGGCGGGAGCTCCTACGAGCAGTACTTC. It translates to CASSLGGGSSYEQYF.

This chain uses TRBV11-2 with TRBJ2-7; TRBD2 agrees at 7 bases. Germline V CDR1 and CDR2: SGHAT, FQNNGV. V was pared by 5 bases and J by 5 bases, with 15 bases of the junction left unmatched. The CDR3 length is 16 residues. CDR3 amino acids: CASSHGRTRIFHEQYF. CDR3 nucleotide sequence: TGTGCCAGCAGCCATGGGAGGACTAGGATTTTTCACGAGCAGTACTTC.

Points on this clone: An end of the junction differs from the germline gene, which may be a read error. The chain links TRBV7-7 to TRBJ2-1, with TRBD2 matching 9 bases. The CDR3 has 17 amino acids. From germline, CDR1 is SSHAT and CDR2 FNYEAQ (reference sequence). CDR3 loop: CASSSLRASGTYNEQFF. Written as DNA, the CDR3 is TGTGCTAGCAGCTCACTGAGGGCTAGCGGGACCTACAATGAGCAGTTCTTC.

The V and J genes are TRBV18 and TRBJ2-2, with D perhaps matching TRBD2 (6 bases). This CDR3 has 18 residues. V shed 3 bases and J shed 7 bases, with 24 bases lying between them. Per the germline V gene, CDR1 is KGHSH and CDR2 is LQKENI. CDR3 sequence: CASSPGVRGITKGGELFF. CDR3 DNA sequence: TGTGCCAGCTCACCCGGAGTTCGGGGGATAACGAAAGGCGGGGAGCTGTTTTTT.

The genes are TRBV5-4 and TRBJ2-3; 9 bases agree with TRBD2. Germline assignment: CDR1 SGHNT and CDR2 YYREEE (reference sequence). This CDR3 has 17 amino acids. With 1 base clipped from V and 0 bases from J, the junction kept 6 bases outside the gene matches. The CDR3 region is CASSLPSGTTSTDTQYF. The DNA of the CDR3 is TGTGCCAGCAGCTTGCCTAGCGGGACGACTAGCACAGATACGCAGTATTTT.

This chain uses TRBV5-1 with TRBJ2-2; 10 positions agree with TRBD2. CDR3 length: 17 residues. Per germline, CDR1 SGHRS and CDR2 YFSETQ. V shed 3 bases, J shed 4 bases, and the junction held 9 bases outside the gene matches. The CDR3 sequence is CASSSRTSGEFTGELFF. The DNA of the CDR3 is TGCGCCAGCAGCTCACGGACTAGCGGAGAATTCACCGGGGAGCTGTTTTTT.

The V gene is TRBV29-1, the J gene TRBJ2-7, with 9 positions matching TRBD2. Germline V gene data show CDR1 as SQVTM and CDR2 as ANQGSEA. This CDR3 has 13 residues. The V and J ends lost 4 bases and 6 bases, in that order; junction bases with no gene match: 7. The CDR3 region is CSVGRGGQREQYF. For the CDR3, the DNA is TGCAGCGTTGGGCGGGGGGGGCAGCGCGAGCAGTACTTC.

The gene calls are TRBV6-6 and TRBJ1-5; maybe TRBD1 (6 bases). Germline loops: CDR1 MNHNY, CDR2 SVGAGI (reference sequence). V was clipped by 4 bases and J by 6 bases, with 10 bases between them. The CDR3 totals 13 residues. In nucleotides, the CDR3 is TGTGCCAGCAGTTTCGACAGGACTCAGCCCCAGCATTTT. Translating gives CASSFDRTQPQHF.

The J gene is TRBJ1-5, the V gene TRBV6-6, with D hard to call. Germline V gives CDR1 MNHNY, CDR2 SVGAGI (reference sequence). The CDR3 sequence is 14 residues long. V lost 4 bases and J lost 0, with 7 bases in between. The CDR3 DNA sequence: TGTGCCAGCAGTTCCGTCCTTAGCAATCAGCCCCAGCATTTT. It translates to CASSSVLSNQPQHF.

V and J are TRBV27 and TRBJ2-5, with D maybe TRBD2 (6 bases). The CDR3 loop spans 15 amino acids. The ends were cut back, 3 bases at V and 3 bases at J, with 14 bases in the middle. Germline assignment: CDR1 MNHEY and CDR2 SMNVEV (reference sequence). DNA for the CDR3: TGTGCCAGCAGTTTCCCGACTAGGTGGGAAGAGACCCAGTACTTC. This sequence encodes CASSFPTRWEETQYF.

This CDR3 is CSVGLGQGAVGEAFF. The CDR3 DNA follows: TGCAGCGTTGGGTTGGGACAGGGGGCCGTAGGTGAAGCTTTCTTT. This chain links TRBV29-1 with TRBJ1-1; TRBD1 agrees at 12 bases. The V gene end was trimmed by 4 bases and the J gene end by 7 bases; junction bases not matched to a gene: 10. This CDR3 has 15 amino acids. Germline assignment: CDR1 SQVTM and CDR2 ANQGSEA.

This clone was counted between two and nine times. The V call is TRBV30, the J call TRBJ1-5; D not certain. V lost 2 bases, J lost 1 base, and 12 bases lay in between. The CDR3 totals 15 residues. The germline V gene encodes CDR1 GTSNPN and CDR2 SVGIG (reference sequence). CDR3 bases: TGTGCCTGGAGTCCCGGTTTTTTGAGCAATCAGCCCCAGCATTTT. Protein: CAWSPGFLSNQPQHF.

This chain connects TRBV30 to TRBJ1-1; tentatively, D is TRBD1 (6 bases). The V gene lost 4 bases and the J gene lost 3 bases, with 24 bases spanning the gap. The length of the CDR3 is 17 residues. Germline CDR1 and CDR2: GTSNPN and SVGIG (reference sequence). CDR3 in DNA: TGTGCCTGGAAATATTCAGGACAGCGTCCCCGGGACACTGAAGCTTTCTTT. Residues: CAWKYSGQRPRDTEAFF. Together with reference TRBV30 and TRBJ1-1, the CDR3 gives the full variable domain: SQTIHQWPATLVQPVGSPLSLECTVEGTSNPNLYWYRQAAGRGLQLLFYSVGIGQISSEVPQNLSASRPQDRQFILSSKKLLLSDSGFYLCAWKYSGQRPRDTEAFFGQGTRLTVV.

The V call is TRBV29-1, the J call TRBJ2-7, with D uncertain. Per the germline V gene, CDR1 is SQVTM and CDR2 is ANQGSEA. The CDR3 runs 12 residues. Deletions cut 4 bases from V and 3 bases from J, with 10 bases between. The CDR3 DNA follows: TGCAGCGTTGTGGTCGCAGGCTACGAGCAGTACTTC. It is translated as CSVVVAGYEQYF.

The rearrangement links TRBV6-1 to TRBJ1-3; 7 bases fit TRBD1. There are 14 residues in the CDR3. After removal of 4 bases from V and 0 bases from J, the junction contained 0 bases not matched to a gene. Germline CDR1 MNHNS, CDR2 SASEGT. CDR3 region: CASSGDSSGNTIYF. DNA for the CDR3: TGTGCCAGCAGTGGGGACAGCTCTGGAAACACCATATATTTT.

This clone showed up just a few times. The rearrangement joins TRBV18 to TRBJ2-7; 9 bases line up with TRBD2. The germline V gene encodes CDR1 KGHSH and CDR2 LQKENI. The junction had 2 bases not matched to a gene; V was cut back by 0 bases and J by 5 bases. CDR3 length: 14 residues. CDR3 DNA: TGTGCCAGCTCACCACCGGCTAGCGGGGACGAGCAGTACTTC. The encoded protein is CASSPPASGDEQYF. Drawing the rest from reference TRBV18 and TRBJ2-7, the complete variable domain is NAGVMQNPRHLVRRRGQEARLRCSPMKGHSHVYWYRQLPEEGLKFMVYLQKENIIDESGMPKERFSAEFPKEGPSILRIQQVVRGDSAAYFCASSPPASGDEQYFGPGTRLTVT.

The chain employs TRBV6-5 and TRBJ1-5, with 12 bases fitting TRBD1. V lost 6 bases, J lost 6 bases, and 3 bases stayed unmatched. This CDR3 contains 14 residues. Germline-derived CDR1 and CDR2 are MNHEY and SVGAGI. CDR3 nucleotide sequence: TGTGCCAGCAGCGGGACAGGGGGCGGTCAGCCCCAGCATTTT. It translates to CASSGTGGGQPQHF.

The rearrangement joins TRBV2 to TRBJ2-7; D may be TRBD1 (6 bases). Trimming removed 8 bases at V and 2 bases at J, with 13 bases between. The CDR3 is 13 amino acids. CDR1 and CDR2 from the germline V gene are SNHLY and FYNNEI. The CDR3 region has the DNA TGTGCCAGCCGAGGACAGAATCCCTACGAGCAGTACTTC. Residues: CASRGQNPYEQYF.

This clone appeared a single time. DNA of the CDR3: TGTGCCAGCAGCCTGGGGGACTCTCGCACAGATACGCAGTATTTT. Its protein is CASSLGDSRTDTQYF. V usage is TRBV7-9 and J usage is TRBJ2-3, with D perhaps matching TRBD2 (6 bases). Germline V CDR1 and CDR2: SEHNR, FQNEAQ (reference sequence). V was clipped by 5 bases and J by 1 base, with 13 bases between them. The CDR3 consists of 15 residues.

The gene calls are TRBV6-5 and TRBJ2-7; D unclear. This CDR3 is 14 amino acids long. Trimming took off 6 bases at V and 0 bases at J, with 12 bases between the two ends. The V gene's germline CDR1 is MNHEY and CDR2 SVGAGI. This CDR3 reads CASSQTLSSYEQYF. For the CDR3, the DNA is TGTGCCAGCAGCCAGACTCTGAGCTCCTACGAGCAGTACTTC.

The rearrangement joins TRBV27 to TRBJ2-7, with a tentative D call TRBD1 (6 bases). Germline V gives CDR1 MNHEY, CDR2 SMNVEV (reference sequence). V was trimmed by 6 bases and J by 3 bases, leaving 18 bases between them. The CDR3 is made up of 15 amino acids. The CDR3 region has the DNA TGTGCCAGCAGGAACCTTGACAGGAACAGCTACGAGCAGTACTTC. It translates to CASRNLDRNSYEQYF.

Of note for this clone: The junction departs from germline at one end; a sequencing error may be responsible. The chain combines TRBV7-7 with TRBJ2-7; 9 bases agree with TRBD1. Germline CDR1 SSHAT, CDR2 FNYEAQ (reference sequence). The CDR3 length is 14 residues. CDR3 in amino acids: CASSLGTGLDEQYF. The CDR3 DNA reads TGTGCTAGCAGCTTGGGGACAGGGTTAGACGAGCAGTACTTC.

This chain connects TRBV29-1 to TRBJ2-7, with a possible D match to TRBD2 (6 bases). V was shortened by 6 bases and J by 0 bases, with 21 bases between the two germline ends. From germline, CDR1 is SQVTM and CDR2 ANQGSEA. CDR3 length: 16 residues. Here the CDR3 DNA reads TGCAGCGTCGCGGGGAGAATTAGCGGTAGCTCCTACGAGCAGTACTTC. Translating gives CSVAGRISGSSYEQYF.

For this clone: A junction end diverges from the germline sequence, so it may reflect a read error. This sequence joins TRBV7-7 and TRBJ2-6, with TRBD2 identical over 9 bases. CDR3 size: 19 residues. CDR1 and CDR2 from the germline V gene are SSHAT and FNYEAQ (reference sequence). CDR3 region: CASSLFPSGAPSGANVLTF. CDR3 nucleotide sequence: TGTGCTAGCAGCTTATTTCCTAGCGGGGCGCCCTCTGGGGCCAACGTCCTGACTTTC.

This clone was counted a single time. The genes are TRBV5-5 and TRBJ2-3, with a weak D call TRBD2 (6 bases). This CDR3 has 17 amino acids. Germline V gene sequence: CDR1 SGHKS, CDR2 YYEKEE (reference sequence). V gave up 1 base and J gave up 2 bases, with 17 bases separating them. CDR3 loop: CASSLLGGTLYTDTQYF. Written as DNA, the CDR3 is TGTGCCAGCAGCTTGCTGGGAGGTACGCTTTACACAGATACGCAGTATTTT.

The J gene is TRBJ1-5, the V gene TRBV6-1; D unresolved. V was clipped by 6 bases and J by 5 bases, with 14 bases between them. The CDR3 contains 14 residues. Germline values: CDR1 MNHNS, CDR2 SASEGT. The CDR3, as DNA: TGTGCCAGCAGGGATCTTAGCGGGTATCAGCCCCAGCATTTT. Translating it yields CASRDLSGYQPQHF.

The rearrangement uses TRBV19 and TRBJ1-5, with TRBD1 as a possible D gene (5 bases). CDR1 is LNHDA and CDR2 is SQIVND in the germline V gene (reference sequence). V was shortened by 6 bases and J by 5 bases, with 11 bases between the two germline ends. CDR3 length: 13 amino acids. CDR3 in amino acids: CASRRQFDQPQHF. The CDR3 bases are TGTGCCAGTAGGCGACAGTTTGATCAGCCCCAGCATTTT.